This T cell receptor beta chain appears in the sequencing data of a study of blood T cells in healthy people across ages. At the level of the study: For every two T cells, template switching captured about one barcoded beta molecule. Study-wide results and limits: Fewer expanded clones and more diversity marked long-lived versus aged donors. Estimated diversity, derived from one million T cells, was regarded as an underestimate.

This clonotype has only a few counts. Antigen unknown. Per-sample yields of isolated PBMCs were at least 7 million. Together with a sample-barcoded 5' primer, a J-beta primer mix was included in a second PCR lasting 7 to 11 cycles. TCRdb re-analysed the 5' RACE reads in MiXCR, keeping a single row per CDR3 protein. The sample holds hundreds of thousands of distinct CDR3 sequences, approximately 52% seen once. CDR1 and CDR2 from the germline V gene are MDHEN and SYDVKM. The CDR3 length is 17 residues. The V segment lost 2 bases and the J segment 2 bases; nucleotides outside the gene matches: 10. The sequence came from a woman of 80 years or more in good health. Sequencing was done on a sample of blood. This rearrangement joins TRBV28 to TRBJ2-3; TRBD2 matches at 7 bases. The CDR3 region is CASSLGRWGLHTDTQYF. DNA of the CDR3: TGTGCCAGCAGTTTAGGTCGTTGGGGACTACACACAGATACGCAGTATTTT.